This T cell receptor (beta chain) was documented in a study of blood T cell repertoires in COVID-19. Here immunoSEQ multiplex PCR was the method, and the copy in TCRdb shows in-frame clones only, minus some. The repertoire has 180,000 or so clones, 85% to 90% of them found once; the top ten carry roughly 7.7%. The CDR3 is made up of 13 amino acids. V was cut by 0 bases and J by 4 bases, with 5 bases left in between. The germline gives CDR1 SGDLS, CDR2 YYNGEE. Comment on this clone: At the DNA level, this CDR3 is encoded by other sequences in the same sample as well.

This chain connects TRBV9 to TRBJ1-5; D not resolved. The sequencing input was peripheral blood. This receptor was obtained from a woman in her sixties with acute or convalescent COVID-19. In DNA form, the CDR3 reads TGTGCCAGCAGCGTAGCTCCGAATCAGCCCCAGCATTTT. It encodes CASSVAPNQPQHF.